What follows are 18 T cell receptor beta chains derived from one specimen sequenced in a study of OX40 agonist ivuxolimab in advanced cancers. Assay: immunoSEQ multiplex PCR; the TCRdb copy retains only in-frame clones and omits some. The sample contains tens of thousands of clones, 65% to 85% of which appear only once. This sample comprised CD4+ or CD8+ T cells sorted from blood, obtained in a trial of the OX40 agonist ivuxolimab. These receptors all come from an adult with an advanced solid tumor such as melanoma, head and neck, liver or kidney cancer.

Here the CDR3 reads CASSREGPQHF. In nucleotides, the CDR3 is TGTGCCAGCAGCCGGGAAGGGCCCCAGCATTTT. The gene calls are TRBV7-9 and TRBJ1-5; D unresolved. The V gene lost 5 bases and the J gene lost 9 bases, with 8 bases spanning the gap. Per the germline V gene, CDR1 is SEHNR and CDR2 is FQNEAQ (reference sequence). The CDR3 has 11 residues.

DNA for the CDR3: TGCGCCAGCACCAACCGGCGGGGTGCCGGGGAGCTGTTTTTT. Its protein product is CASTNRRGAGELFF. The J gene is TRBJ2-2, the V gene TRBV5-1; possibly TRBD2 for D (6 bases). This CDR3 is 14 amino acids long. Trimming took off 6 bases at V and 6 bases at J, with 15 bases between the two ends. Looked up from germline, CDR1 is SGHRS and CDR2 is YFSETQ.

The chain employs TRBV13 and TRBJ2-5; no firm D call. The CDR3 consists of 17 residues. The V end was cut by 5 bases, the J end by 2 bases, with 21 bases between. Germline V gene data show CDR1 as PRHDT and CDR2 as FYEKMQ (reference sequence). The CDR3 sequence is CASSPGPSGDMQETQYF. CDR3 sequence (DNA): TGTGCCAGCAGCCCTGGACCCTCTGGGGATATGCAAGAGACCCAGTACTTC.

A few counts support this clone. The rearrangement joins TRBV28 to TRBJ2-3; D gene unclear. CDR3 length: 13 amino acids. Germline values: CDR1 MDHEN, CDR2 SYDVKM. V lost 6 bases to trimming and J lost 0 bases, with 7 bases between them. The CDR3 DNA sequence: TGTGCCAGCAGCTCCCCTAGCACAGATACGCAGTATTTT. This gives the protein CASSSPSTDTQYF.

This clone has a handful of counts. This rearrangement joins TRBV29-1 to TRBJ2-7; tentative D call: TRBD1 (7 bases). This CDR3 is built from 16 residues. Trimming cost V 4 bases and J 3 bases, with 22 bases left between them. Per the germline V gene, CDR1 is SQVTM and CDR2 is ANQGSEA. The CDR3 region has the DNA TGCAGCGTTGCTCCCAGGGGGGAGGCGGAAAACTACGAGCAGTACTTC. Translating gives CSVAPRGEAENYEQYF.

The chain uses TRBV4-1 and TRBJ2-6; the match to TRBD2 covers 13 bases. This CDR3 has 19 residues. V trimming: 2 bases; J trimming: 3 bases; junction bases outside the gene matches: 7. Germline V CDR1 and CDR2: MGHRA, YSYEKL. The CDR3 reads CASSQLRTSGGGGANVLTF. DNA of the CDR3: TGCGCCAGCAGCCAACTAAGGACTAGCGGGGGCGGTGGGGCCAACGTCCTGACTTTC.

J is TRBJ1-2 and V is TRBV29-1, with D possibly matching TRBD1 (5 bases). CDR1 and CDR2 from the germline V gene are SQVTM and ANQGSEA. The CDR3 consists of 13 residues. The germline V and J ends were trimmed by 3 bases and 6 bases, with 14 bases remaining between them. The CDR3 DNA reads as TGCAGCGTTGAGGTTCCCAGGGATGATGGCTACACCTTC. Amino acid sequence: CSVEVPRDDGYTF.

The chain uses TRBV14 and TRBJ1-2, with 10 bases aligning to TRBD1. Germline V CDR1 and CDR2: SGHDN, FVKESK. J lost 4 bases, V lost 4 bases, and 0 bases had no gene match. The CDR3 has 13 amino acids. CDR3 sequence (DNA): TGTGCCAGCAGCCGACAGGGGGCCTATGGCTACACCTTC. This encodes CASSRQGAYGYTF.

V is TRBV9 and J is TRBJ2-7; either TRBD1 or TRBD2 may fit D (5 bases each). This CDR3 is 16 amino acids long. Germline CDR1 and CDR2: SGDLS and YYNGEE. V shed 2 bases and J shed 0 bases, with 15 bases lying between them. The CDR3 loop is CASSVPRDPHSYEQYF. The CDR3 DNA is TGTGCCAGCAGCGTCCCCCGGGACCCACACTCCTACGAGCAGTACTTC. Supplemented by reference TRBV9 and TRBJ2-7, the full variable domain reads DSGVTQTPKHLITATGQRVTLRCSPRSGDLSVYWYQQSLDQGLQFLIQYYNGEERAKGNILERFSAQQFPDLHSELNLSSLELGDSALYFCASSVPRDPHSYEQYFGPGTRLTVT.

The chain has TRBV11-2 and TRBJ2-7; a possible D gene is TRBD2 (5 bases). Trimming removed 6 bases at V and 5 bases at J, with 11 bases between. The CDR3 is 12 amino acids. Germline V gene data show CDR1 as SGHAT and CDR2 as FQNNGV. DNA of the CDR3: TGTGCCAGCAGTCGACTACCGAACGAGCAGTACTTC. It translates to CASSRLPNEQYF. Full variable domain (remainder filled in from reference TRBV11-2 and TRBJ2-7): EAGVAQSPRYKIIEKRQSVAFWCNPISGHATLYWYQQILGQGPKLLIQFQNNGVVDDSQLPKDRFSAERLKGVDSTLKIQPAKLEDSAVYLCASSRLPNEQYFGPGTRLTVT.

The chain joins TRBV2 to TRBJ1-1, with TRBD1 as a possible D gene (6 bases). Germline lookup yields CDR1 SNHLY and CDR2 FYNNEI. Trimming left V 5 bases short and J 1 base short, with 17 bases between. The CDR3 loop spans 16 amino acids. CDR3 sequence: CASSLGLGGGNTEAFF. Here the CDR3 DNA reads TGTGCCAGCAGTTTAGGATTAGGGGGTGGGAACACTGAAGCTTTCTTT.

Here the CDR3 reads CAWSGPRTSGGNEQFF. CDR3 bases: TGTGCCTGGAGTGGCCCTCGGACTAGCGGGGGGAATGAGCAGTTCTTC. The rearrangement uses TRBV30 and TRBJ2-1; 14 bases fit TRBD2. The CDR3 contains 16 residues. The V gene end was trimmed by 1 base and the J gene end by 7 bases; junction bases not matched to a gene: 6. Germline assignment: CDR1 GTSNPN and CDR2 SVGIG (reference sequence).

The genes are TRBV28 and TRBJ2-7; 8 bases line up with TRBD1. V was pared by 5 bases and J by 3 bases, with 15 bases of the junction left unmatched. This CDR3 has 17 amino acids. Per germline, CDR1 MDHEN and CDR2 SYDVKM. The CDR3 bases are TGTGCCAGCAGTGCCTCGCTGTACAGGGGGTATCTCTACGAGCAGTACTTC. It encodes CASSASLYRGYLYEQYF.

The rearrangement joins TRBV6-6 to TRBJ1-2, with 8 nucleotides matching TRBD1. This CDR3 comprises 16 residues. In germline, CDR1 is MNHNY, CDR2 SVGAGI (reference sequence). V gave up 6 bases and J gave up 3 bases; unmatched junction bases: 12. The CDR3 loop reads CASRDYAGGADYGYTF. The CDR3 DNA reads TGTGCCAGCAGGGACTACGCAGGGGGCGCGGACTATGGCTACACCTTC.

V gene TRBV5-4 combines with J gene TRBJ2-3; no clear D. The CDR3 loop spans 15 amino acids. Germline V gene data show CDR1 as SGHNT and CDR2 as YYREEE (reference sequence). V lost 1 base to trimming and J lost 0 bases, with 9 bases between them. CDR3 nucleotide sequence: TGTGCCAGCAGCTTGACAGATCTGAGCACAGATACGCAGTATTTT. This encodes CASSLTDLSTDTQYF.

The CDR3 bases are TGTGCCAGCAGCTTAGCGGGGGACCCTGGAAACACCATATATTTT. Amino acids: CASSLAGDPGNTIYF. This chain connects TRBV7-2 to TRBJ1-3; D is perhaps TRBD1 (5 bases). CDR1 and CDR2 (germline): SGHTA, FQGNSA. Trimming stripped 0 bases from V and 2 bases from J, with 8 bases between. The CDR3 is 15 residues long. The whole variable domain, remainder taken from reference TRBV7-2 and TRBJ1-3, is GAGVSQSPSNKVTEKGKDVELRCDPISGHTALYWYRQSLGQGLEFLIYFQGNSAPDKSGLPSDRFSAERTGGSVSTLTIQRTQQEDSAVYLCASSLAGDPGNTIYFGEGSWLTVV.

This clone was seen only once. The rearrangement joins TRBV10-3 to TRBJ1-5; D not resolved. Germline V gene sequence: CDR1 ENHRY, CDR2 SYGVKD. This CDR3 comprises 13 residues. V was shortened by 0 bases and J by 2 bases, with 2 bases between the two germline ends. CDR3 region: CAISESGNQPQHF. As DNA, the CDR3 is TGTGCCATCAGTGAGTCCGGCAATCAGCCCCAGCATTTT.

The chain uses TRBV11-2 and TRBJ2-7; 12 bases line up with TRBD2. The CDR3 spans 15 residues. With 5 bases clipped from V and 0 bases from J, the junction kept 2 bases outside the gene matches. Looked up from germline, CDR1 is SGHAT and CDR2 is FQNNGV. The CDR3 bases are TGTGCCAGCAGCCTAGCGGGAGGGGACTCCTACGAGCAGTACTTC. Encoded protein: CASSLAGGDSYEQYF.